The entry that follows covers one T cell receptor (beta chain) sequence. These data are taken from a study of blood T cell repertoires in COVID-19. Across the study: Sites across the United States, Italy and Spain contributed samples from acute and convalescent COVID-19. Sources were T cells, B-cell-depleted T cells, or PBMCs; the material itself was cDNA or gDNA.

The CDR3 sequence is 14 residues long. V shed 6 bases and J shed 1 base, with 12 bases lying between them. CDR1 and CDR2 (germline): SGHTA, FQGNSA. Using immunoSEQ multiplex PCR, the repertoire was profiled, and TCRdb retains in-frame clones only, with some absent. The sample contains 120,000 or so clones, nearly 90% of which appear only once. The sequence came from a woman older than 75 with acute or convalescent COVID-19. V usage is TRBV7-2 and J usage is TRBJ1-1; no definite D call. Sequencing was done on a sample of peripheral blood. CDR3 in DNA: TGTGCCAGCAGACTACAACTACAGAACACTGAAGCTTTCTTT. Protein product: CASRLQLQNTEAFF.